The clone carrying this T cell receptor (beta chain) appeared a few times. Its antigen is not identified. Repeated repertoire sampling spanned the course of chemoradiotherapy. Generated by immunoSEQ multiplex PCR, the TCRdb table keeps only in-frame clones and is missing some. The profile covers about 34,000 clones, with about 90% appearing a single time and 3.6% taken by the ten largest. Trimming shortened V by 2 bases and J by 4 bases, and 14 bases separated the two germline ends. CDR3 length equals 15 residues. CDR1 is LGHNA and CDR2 is YNFKEQ in the germline V gene. The sample is drawn from a study of chemoradiotherapy in HPV16-positive cancers. Study background: Candidate HPV-specific clones and shared TCR motifs came from a couple of HPV16-positive patients.

Overall study findings and caveats: For HPV16-positive patients, expanding HPV-responsive T cells associated with longer recurrence-free survival. Candidate HPV-specific clones and E7-related TCR motifs grew in tumor during treatment.

This chain uses TRBV4-2 with TRBJ1-1; possibly TRBD1 for D (5 bases). The sequencing used blood, collected from a patient who underwent chemoradiotherapy. The receptor comes from a human donor with HPV-associated anogenital cancer. The CDR3 DNA is TGTGCCAGCAGCCAAACTTTTGGGGGTTCCACTGAAGCTTTCTTT. It codes for CASSQTFGGSTEAFF.